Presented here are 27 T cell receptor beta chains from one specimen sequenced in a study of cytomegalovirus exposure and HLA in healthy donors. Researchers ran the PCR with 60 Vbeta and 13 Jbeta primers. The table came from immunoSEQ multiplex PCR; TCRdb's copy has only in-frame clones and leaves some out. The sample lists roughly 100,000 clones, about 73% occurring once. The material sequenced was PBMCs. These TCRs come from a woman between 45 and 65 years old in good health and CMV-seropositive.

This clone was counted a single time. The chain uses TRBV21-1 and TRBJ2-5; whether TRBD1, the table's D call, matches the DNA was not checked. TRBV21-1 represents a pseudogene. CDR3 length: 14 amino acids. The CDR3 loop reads CASSKVAPQETQYF. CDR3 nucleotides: TGTGCCAGCAGCAAAGTGGCTCCTCAAGAGACCCAGTACTTC.

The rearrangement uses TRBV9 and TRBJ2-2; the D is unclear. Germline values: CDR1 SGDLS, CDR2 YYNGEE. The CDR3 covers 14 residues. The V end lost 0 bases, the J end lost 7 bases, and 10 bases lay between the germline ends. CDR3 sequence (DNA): TGTGCCAGCAGCGTAGACTTTTCGGGCGGGGAGCTGTTTTTT. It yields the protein CASSVDFSGGELFF.

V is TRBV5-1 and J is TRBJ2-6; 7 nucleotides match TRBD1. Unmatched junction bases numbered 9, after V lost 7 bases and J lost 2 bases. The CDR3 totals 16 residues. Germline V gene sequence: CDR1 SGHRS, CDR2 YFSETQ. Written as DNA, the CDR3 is TGCGCCAGCTGCCGGGACAGTGCTACTGGGGCCAACGTCCTGACTTTC. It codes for CASCRDSATGANVLTF.

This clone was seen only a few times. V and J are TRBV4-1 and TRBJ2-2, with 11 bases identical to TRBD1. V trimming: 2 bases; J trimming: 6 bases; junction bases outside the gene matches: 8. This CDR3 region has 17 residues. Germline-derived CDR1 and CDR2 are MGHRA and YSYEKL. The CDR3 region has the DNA TGCGCCAGCAGCCAATACGGGACAGGGGGGTGGTCCGGGGAGCTGTTTTTT. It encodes CASSQYGTGGWSGELFF.

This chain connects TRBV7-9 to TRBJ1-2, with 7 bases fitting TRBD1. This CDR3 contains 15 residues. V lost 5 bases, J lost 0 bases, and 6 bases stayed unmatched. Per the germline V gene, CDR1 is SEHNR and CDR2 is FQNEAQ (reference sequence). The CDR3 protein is CASSAWTGTNYGYTF. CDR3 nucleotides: TGTGCCAGCAGCGCTTGGACAGGAACTAACTATGGCTACACCTTC.

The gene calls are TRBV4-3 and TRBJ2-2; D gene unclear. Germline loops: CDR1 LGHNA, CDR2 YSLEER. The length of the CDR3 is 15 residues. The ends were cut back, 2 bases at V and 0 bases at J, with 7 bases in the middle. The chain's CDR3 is CASSQILSNTGELFF. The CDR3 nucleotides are TGCGCCAGCAGCCAAATTCTCTCGAACACCGGGGAGCTGTTTTTT.

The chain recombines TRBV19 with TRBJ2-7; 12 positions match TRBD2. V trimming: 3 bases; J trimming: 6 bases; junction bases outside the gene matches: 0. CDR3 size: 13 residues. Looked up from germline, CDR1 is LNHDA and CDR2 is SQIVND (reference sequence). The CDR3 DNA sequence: TGTGCCAGTAGTATGACTAGCGGGAGCGAGCAGTACTTC. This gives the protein CASSMTSGSEQYF.

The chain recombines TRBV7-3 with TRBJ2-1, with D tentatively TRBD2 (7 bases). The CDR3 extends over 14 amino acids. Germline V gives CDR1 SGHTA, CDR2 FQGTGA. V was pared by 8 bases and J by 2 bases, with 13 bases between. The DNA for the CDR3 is TGTGCCAGCCGCCCGGGGGGCCCCTACAATGAGCAGTTCTTC. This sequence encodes CASRPGGPYNEQFF.

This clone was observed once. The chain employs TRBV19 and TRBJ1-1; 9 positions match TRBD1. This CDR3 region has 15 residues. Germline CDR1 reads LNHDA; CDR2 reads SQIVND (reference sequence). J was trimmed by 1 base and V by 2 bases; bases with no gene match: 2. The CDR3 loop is CASSIRGQGNTEAFF. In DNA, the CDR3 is TGTGCCAGTAGTATAAGGGGACAGGGGAACACTGAAGCTTTCTTT.

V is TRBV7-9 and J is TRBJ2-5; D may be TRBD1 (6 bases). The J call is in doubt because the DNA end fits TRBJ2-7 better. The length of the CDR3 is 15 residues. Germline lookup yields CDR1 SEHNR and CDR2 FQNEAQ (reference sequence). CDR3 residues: CASSLTEGQIYEQYF. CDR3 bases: TGTGCCAGCAGCTTAACAGAGGGACAAATCTACGAGCAGTACTTC.

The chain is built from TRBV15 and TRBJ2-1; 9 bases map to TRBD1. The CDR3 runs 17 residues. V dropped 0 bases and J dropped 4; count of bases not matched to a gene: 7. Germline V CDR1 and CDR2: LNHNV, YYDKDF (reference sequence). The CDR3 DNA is TGTGCCACCAGCAGAGATCTACAGGGGGCTAAGTACAATGAGCAGTTCTTC. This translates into CATSRDLQGAKYNEQFF.

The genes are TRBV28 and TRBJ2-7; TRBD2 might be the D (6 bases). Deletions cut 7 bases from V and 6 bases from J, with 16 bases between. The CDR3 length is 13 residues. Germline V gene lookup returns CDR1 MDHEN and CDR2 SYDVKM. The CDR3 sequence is CASTFTSGSEQYF. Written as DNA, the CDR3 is TGTGCCAGCACTTTTACATCCGGGAGCGAGCAGTACTTC. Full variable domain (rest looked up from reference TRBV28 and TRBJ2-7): DVKVTQSSRYLVKRTGEKVFLECVQDMDHENMFWYRQDPGLGLRLIYFSYDVKMKEKGDIPEGYSVSREKKERFSLILESASTNQTSMYLCASTFTSGSEQYFGPGTRLTVT.

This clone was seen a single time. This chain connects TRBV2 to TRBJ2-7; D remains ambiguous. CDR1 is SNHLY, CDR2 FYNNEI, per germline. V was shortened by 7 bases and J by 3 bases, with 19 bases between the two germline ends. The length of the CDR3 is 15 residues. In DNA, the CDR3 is TGTGCCAGCAAGACGTCCCGAATCCAGGACTACGAGCAGTACTTC. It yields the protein CASKTSRIQDYEQYF.

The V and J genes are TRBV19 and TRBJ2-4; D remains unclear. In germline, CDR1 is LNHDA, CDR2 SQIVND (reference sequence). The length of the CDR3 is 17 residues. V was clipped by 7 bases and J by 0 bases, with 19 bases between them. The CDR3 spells CASKDTVSLLAKNIQYF. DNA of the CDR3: TGTGCCAGTAAAGACACAGTATCTTTGTTAGCCAAAAACATTCAGTACTTC.

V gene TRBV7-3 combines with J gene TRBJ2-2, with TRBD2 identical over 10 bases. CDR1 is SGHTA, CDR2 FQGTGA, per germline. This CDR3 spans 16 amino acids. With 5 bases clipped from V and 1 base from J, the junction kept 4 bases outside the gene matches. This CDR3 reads CASSPGLAVNTGELFF. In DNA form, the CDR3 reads TGTGCCAGCAGCCCCGGACTAGCGGTGAACACCGGGGAGCTGTTTTTT.

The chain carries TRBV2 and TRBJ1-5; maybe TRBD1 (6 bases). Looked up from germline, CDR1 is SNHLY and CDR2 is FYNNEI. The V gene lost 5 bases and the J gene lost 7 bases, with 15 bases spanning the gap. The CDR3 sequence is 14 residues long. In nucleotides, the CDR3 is TGTGCCAGCAGTCCCCTCAGGGGTCCGCAGCCCCAGCATTTT. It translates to CASSPLRGPQPQHF.

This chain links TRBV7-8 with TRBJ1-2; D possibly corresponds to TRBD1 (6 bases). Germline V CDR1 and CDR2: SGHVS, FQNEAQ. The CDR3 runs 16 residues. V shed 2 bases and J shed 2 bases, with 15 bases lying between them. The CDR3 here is CASSLLTTGQNYGYTF. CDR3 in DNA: TGTGCCAGCAGCTTACTTACCACGGGACAAAACTATGGCTACACCTTC.

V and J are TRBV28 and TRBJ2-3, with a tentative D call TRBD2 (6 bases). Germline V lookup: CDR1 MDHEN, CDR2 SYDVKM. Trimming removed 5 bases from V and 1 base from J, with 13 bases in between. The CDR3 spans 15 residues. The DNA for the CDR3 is TGTGCCAGCAGTCAAGCCCCGGGGGGCACAGATACGCAGTATTTT. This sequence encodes CASSQAPGGTDTQYF. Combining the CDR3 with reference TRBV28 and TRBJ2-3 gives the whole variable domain DVKVTQSSRYLVKRTGEKVFLECVQDMDHENMFWYRQDPGLGLRLIYFSYDVKMKEKGDIPEGYSVSREKKERFSLILESASTNQTSMYLCASSQAPGGTDTQYFGPGTRLTVL.

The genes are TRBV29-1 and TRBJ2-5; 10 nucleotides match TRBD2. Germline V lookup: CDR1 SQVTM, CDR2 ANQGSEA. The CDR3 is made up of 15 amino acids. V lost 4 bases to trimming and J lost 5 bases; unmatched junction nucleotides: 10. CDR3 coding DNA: TGCAGCGTTGCCGCGATAGCGGGAGGAGGGGAGACCCAGTACTTC. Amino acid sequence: CSVAAIAGGGETQYF.

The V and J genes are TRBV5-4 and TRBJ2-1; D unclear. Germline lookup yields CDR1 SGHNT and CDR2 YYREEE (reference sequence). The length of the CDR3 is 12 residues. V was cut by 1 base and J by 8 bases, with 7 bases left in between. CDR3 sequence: CASSLKGDEQFF. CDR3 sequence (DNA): TGTGCCAGCAGCTTGAAAGGAGATGAGCAGTTCTTC.

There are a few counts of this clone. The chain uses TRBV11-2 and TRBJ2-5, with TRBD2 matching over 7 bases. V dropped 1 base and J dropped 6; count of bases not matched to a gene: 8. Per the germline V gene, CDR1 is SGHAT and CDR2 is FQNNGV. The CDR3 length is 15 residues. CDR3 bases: TGTGCCAGCAGCTTAGCATTTGGGGGGGAGAAGACCCAGTACTTC. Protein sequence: CASSLAFGGEKTQYF. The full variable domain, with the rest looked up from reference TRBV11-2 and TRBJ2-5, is EAGVAQSPRYKIIEKRQSVAFWCNPISGHATLYWYQQILGQGPKLLIQFQNNGVVDDSQLPKDRFSAERLKGVDSTLKIQPAKLEDSAVYLCASSLAFGGEKTQYFGPGTRLLVL.

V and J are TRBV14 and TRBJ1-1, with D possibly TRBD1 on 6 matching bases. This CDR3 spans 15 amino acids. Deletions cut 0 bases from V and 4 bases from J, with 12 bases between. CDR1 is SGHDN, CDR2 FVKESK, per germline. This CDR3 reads CASSQEIPGVTEAFF. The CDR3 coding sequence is TGTGCCAGCAGCCAAGAGATTCCAGGGGTCACTGAAGCTTTCTTT.

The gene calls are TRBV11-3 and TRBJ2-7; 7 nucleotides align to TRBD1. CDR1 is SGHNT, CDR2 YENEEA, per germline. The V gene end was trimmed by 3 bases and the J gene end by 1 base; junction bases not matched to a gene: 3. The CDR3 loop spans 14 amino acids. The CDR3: CASSLDRLSYEQYF. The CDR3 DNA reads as TGTGCCAGCAGCTTGGACAGGTTATCCTACGAGCAGTACTTC.

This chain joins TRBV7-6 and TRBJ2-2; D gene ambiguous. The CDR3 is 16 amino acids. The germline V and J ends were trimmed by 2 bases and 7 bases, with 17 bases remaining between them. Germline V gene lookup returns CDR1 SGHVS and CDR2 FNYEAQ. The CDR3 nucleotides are TGTGCCAGCAGCTTATCGACTCACGCGGTTATCGGGGAGCTGTTTTTT. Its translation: CASSLSTHAVIGELFF.

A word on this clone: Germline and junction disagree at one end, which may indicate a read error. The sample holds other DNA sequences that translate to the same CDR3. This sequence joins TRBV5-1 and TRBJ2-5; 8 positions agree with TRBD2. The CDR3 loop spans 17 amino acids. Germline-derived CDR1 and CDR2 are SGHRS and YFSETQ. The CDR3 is CASSLSSGIRGQETQYF. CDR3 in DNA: TGCGCCAGCAGCTTAAGTAGCGGGATTCGAGGGCAAGAGACTCAGTACTTC.

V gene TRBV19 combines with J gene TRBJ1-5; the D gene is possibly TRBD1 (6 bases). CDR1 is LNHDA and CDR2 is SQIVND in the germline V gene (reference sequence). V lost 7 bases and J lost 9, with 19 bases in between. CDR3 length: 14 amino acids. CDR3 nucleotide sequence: TGTGCCAGTACCCCTGGGGGGGGGCGCGGGCCCCAGCATTTT. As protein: CASTPGGGRGPQHF.

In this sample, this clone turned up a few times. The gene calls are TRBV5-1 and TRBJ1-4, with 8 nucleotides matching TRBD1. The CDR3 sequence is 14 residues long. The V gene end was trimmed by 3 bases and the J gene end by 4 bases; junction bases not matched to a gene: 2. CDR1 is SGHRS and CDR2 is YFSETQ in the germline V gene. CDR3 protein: CASSSQGVNEKLFF. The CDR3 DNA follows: TGCGCCAGCAGCTCACAGGGGGTTAATGAAAAACTGTTTTTT.